This T cell receptor beta chain derives from a study of T cells in localized non-small cell lung cancer. Findings and limits, study-wide: Appearance in adjacent lung was seen for a median around 60 of the top 100 tumor clones. Exceeding tumor, uninvolved adjacent lung had the highest T cell clonality.

Method: immunoSEQ multiplex PCR; TCRdb's copy keeps in-frame clones and lacks some. The sample lists under 20,000 clones; about 80% were seen once. Remarks on this clone: Its cognate antigen is unknown.

The sample was peripheral blood, taken before any cancer treatment. This clonotype was obtained from a female donor older than 55 with stage I lung adenocarcinoma.

The CDR3 region is CASSLGGFRSNQPQHF. CDR3 DNA sequence: TGTGCCAGCAGCTTAGGAGGTTTTAGAAGCAATCAGCCCCAGCATTTT. The chain carries TRBV5-4 and TRBJ1-5; no firm D call. The CDR3 contains 16 residues. Trimming stripped 2 bases from V and 1 base from J, with 13 bases between. Germline assignment: CDR1 SGHNT and CDR2 YYREEE (reference sequence).